These 12 T cell receptor beta chains were sequenced from one sample in a study of Graves' ophthalmopathy and Graves' hyperthyroidism. TCR beta CDR3 regions were amplified from RNA transcripts. HTBI primers served in a first-round RT-PCR, which a second-round multiplex PCR followed. TCRdb independently ran MiXCR on the multiplex PCR reads; one entry per CDR3 protein. The sample carries over a million distinct CDR3 sequences, 35% to 45% recorded once. Sample: peripheral blood or thyroid tissue (not recorded which). Receptors were obtained from an adult man with Graves' hyperthyroidism.

Note on this clonotype: A much larger clone differs by one base, so this may be a read error. CDR3 nucleotide sequence: TGTGCCACCCGGGGCCGGGGCGGGACAAAAGAGACCCAGTACTTC. This gives the protein CATRGRGGTKETQYF. The chain is built from TRBV24-1 and TRBJ2-5, with D possibly being TRBD1 or TRBD2 (6 bases each). CDR3 length: 15 residues. The germline CDR1 and CDR2 sequences are KGHDR and SFDVKD. V dropped 9 bases and J dropped 3 bases, with 19 bases sitting between them.

The chain employs TRBV13 and TRBJ1-5, with a possible D match to TRBD1 (5 bases). V lost 6 bases and J lost 2, with 23 bases in between. Germline V CDR1 and CDR2: PRHDT, FYEKMQ (reference sequence). The CDR3 length is 18 residues. CDR3: CASSSPRGGAGGNQPQHF. In DNA, the CDR3 is TGTGCCAGCAGTTCCCCCCGGGGAGGGGCCGGGGGCAATCAGCCCCAGCATTTT.

The V and J genes are TRBV12-3 or TRBV12-4 and TRBJ1-1, with D tentatively TRBD1 (5 bases). The ends were cut back, 7 bases at V and 5 bases at J, with 17 bases in the middle. The CDR3 spans 14 residues. The chain's CDR3 is CASTPEGRRTEAFF. The CDR3 DNA reads TGTGCCAGCACCCCTGAGGGGCGGCGAACTGAAGCTTTCTTT.

The CDR3 DNA sequence: TGTGCCAGCAGTCCAGTGACCGGGGGGCGGTCGGAGCTGTTTTTT. It encodes CASSPVTGGRSELFF. This rearrangement joins TRBV7-9 to TRBJ2-2; D perhaps matches TRBD2 (7 bases). Trimming cost V 6 bases and J 10 bases, with 21 bases left between them. Germline V gives CDR1 SEHNR, CDR2 FQNEAQ (reference sequence). The CDR3 has 15 residues.

This clonotype was detected once. Just one base apart from a much larger clone, this may be a read error. The V call is TRBV9, the J call TRBJ2-2; D ambiguous. This CDR3 has 15 amino acids. The V gene's germline CDR1 is SGDLS and CDR2 YYNGEE. The CDR3 DNA is TGTGCCTGCAGCGCGGCTACCTTGGACACCGGGGAGCTGTTTTTT. Translation gives CACSAATLDTGELFF.

This clonotype was detected ten times or more. The chain is built from TRBV7-8 and TRBJ2-7, with D unclear. Germline V CDR1 and CDR2: SGHVS, FQNEAQ. The CDR3 covers 14 residues. V lost 1 base and J lost 2, with 9 bases in between. The CDR3 DNA reads as TGTGCCAGCAGCTTAGAGGTGGGGACCTACGAGCAGTACTTC. It codes for CASSLEVGTYEQYF. The full variable domain, in which reference TRBV7-8 and TRBJ2-7 provide the parts outside the CDR3, is GAGVSQSPRYKVAKRGQDVALRCDPISGHVSLFWYQQALGQGPEFLTYFQNEAQLDKSGLPSDRFFAERPEGSVSTLKIQRTQQEDSAVYLCASSLEVGTYEQYFGPGTRLTVT.

This chain connects TRBV19 to TRBJ1-1; a weak D match, TRBD1 (6 bases). V was cut by 5 bases and J by 1 base, with 17 bases left in between. The CDR3 has 16 residues. Germline CDR1 and CDR2: LNHDA and SQIVND (reference sequence). Written as DNA, the CDR3 is TGTGCCAGTAGTCCCCTTAGGGGACAAAAGAACACTGAAGCTTTCTTT. It codes for CASSPLRGQKNTEAFF.

There are a few counts of this clonotype. The CDR3: CSVRAADGYEQYF. The DNA of the CDR3 is TGCAGCGTTAGGGCTGCGGATGGCTACGAGCAGTACTTC. This rearrangement joins TRBV29-1 to TRBJ2-7; D uncertain. Germline values: CDR1 SQVTM, CDR2 ANQGSEA. V lost 5 bases and J 3 bases, leaving 14 bases between the germline ends. The CDR3 is 13 residues long.

The chain is built from TRBV19 and TRBJ1-1; no reliable D call. This CDR3 comprises 13 residues. V lost 5 bases and J lost 1, with 8 bases in between. The germline V gene has CDR1 LNHDA and CDR2 SQIVND (reference sequence). Written as DNA, the CDR3 is TGTGCCAGTAGTGAGAACAGGAACACTGAAGCTTTCTTT. The encoded protein is CASSENRNTEAFF.

As concerns this clonotype: Being one base from a much bigger clone, this may be a read error. The V gene is TRBV13, the J gene TRBJ1-5; D unclear. Trimming cost V 0 bases and J 9 bases, with 9 bases left between them. This CDR3 spans 13 amino acids. Germline CDR1 and CDR2: PRHDT and FYEKMQ (reference sequence). This CDR3 reads CASSLGLAGPQHF. CDR3 DNA: TGTGCCAGCAGCTTAGGCTTGGCAGGGCCCCAGCATTTT.

Many counts were recorded for this clonotype. CDR3 sequence reads: CSVIKGQANYGYTF. The CDR3 DNA is TGCAGTGTTATCAAGGGCCAAGCTAACTATGGCTACACCTTC. This chain connects TRBV20-1 to TRBJ1-2; unclear D gene. Germline assignment: CDR1 DFQATT and CDR2 SNEGSKA (reference sequence). This CDR3 has 14 residues. The V end was cut by 7 bases, the J end by 0 bases, with 15 bases between.

This chain uses TRBV10-3 with TRBJ2-7, with TRBD1 matching over 8 bases. Trimming cost V 8 bases and J 6 bases; bases outside gene matches: 12. Germline V gene sequence: CDR1 ENHRY, CDR2 SYGVKD. The CDR3 consists of 14 residues. The CDR3 region has the DNA TGTGCCATCTGGGCGGGCAGGGGGCGAAGCGAGCAGTACTTC. Its translation is CAIWAGRGRSEQYF.